This T cell receptor beta chain was identified during a study of cytomegalovirus exposure and HLA in healthy donors. Turning to this clone: Other DNA sequences in the same sample also yield this CDR3.

The CDR3 loop spans 15 amino acids. J was trimmed by 7 bases and V by 3 bases; bases with no gene match: 4. CDR1 and CDR2 from the germline V gene are KGHSH and LQKENI. PCR amplification relied on 60 Vbeta primers (plus 13 Jbeta primers). Clones were sequenced by immunoSEQ multiplex PCR, and TCRdb holds only the in-frame ones, with some missing. Here the sample table reports 90,000 to 120,000 clones. The material sequenced was PBMCs. The rearrangement links TRBV18 to TRBJ1-4; TRBD1 matches at 11 bases. The TCR originated in a middle-aged man in good health and CMV-seronegative. The DNA of the CDR3 is TGTGCCAGCTCACCGCGGACAGGGGGCGGTGAAAAACTGTTTTTT. Encoded protein: CASSPRTGGGEKLFF.